The next 7 T cell receptor beta chains were all read from a single sample in a study of blood T cell repertoires in COVID-19. Only in-frame clones appear in the TCRdb table, and some are missing; sequencing was by immunoSEQ multiplex PCR. The table has 78,000 or so clones, approximately 80% seen once. The source material was peripheral blood. The receptors derive from a man older than 75 with acute or convalescent COVID-19.

The rearrangement joins TRBV2 to TRBJ2-7; TRBD2 matches 10 bases. Germline lookup yields CDR1 SNHLY and CDR2 FYNNEI. The CDR3 is 13 residues long. The V gene end was trimmed by 7 bases and the J gene end by 2 bases; junction bases not matched to a gene: 2. CDR3 nucleotide sequence: TGTGCCAGCAAAGCGGGGGGGCCCTACGAGCAGTACTTC. Encoded protein: CASKAGGPYEQYF.

The V gene is TRBV5-1, the J gene TRBJ1-6; D gene unclear. The germline V and J ends were trimmed by 4 bases and 9 bases, with 14 bases remaining between them. Germline CDR1 reads SGHRS; CDR2 reads YFSETQ. The CDR3 is made up of 14 amino acids. The CDR3 coding sequence is TGCGCCAGCAGCATCGGTTCGCCGGGTTCACCCCTCCACTTT. Amino acid sequence: CASSIGSPGSPLHF.

The gene calls are TRBV30 and TRBJ1-6; 9 bases are shared with TRBD1. CDR3 length equals 15 residues. Losses at the gene ends were 1 base for V and 7 bases for J; bases not matched to a gene: 5. CDR1 and CDR2 from the germline V gene are GTSNPN and SVGIG (reference sequence). CDR3 nucleotides: TGTGCCTGGAGTGGGGGACAGGGTTACAATTCACCCCTCCACTTT. It is translated as CAWSGGQGYNSPLHF.

The V gene is TRBV5-1, the J gene TRBJ2-3; 9 nucleotides match TRBD2. CDR1 is SGHRS and CDR2 is YFSETQ in the germline V gene. V lost 2 bases to trimming and J lost 4 bases; unmatched junction nucleotides: 11. The CDR3 is 17 residues long. This chain's CDR3 is CASSLAGGETPPDTQYF. In DNA, the CDR3 is TGCGCCAGCAGCTTAGCGGGGGGCGAAACCCCCCCAGATACGCAGTATTTT.

The V and J genes are TRBV27 and TRBJ2-7, with D perhaps matching TRBD2 (5 bases). In germline, CDR1 is MNHEY, CDR2 SMNVEV (reference sequence). With 2 bases removed from V and 3 bases from J, the gap between germline ends came to 14 bases. The CDR3 totals 15 residues. The CDR3 protein is CASSLKFSRDYEQYF. The CDR3 coding sequence is TGTGCCAGCAGTTTAAAGTTTTCACGGGACTACGAGCAGTACTTC.

V gene TRBV5-1 combines with J gene TRBJ2-5; possible D gene TRBD2, 6 bases. CDR1 SGHRS and CDR2 YFSETQ come from the germline V gene. Trimming shortened V by 4 bases and J by 9 bases, and 19 bases separated the two germline ends. The CDR3 has 14 amino acids. CDR3 in DNA: TGCGCCAGCAGCCCGGGACTGAACTGGGAGGCCCAGTACTTC. This translates into CASSPGLNWEAQYF.

The rearrangement links TRBV12-3 or TRBV12-4 to TRBJ1-6; tentative D call: TRBD1 (6 bases). The CDR3 contains 12 residues. Trimming removed 5 bases from V and 12 bases from J, with 11 bases in between. The CDR3 sequence is CASSGAGVPLHF. The CDR3, as DNA: TGTGCCAGCAGTGGGGCAGGGGTACCCCTCCACTTT.